The sequence of this T cell receptor beta chain was determined in a study of T-cell reconstitution after alpha-beta-depleted transplantation in children. V was pared by 7 bases and J by 5 bases, with 20 bases between. The length of the CDR3 is 15 residues. As it was prepared, the TCRbeta library received unique molecular identifiers. Using its own MiXCR run on the PCR reads, TCRdb lists one record per CDR3 protein. The data hold about 980,000 distinct CDR3 sequences, with 25% to 30% observed a single time. The source is a boy under two years old who had a stem cell transplant for SCID, so the T cells may come from the graft donor. The J gene is TRBJ2-5, the V gene TRBV12-3 or TRBV12-4; D possibly corresponds to TRBD2 (5 bases). Sample: PBMCs, mostly from graft donor cells, taken 360 days after TCRalphabeta/CD19-depleted stem cell transplant. The DNA of the CDR3 is TGTGCCAGCACCACTGGCCCAGGCAGAGGGGAGACCCAGTACTTC. The encoded protein is CASTTGPGRGETQYF.